This TCR beta chain comes out of a study of T cells in Graves' hyperthyroidism and ophthalmopathy. RNA transcripts gave rise to amplified TCR beta CDR3 regions. The HTBI primer set drove a first-round RT-PCR of the TCR CDR3. MiXCR was run by TCRdb on the multiplex PCR reads, yielding one entry per CDR3 protein. The sample lists approximately 530,000 distinct CDR3 sequences; nearly 20% were seen once. This clonotype has more than one count but fewer than ten. This CDR3 region has 15 residues. Per germline, CDR1 MNHEY and CDR2 SVGAGI. The J segment lost 6 bases and the V segment lost 5 bases, leaving 7 bases of the junction unmatched. Clinicians diagnosed patients from clinical symptoms, serum thyroxine and TRAb, thyroid ultrasound and orbital computed tomography.

This TCR came from a man aged 35-49 years with Graves' ophthalmopathy. The sample was blood. The chain recombines TRBV6-5 with TRBJ2-2; TRBD1 aligns across 9 bases. The CDR3: CASSNRDRVAGELFF. The CDR3 DNA reads TGTGCCAGCAGTAACCGGGACAGGGTCGCCGGGGAGCTGTTTTTT.